This TCR beta chain was captured by sequencing in a study of T cells after yellow fever vaccination. As for the study in general: Using CD3, CD45RA, CCR7 and CD95, the EM, EMRA, CM and Tscm memory subsets were sorted.

Study results and limitations: There was a possibility that FACS-sorted repertoires contained abundant clonotypes contaminating from the bulk population. Of the clonotypes, a small share occurred in both CD4 and CD8 compartments.

Using its own MiXCR run on the 5' RACE reads, TCRdb lists one record per CDR3 protein. The data show around 29,000 distinct CDR3 sequences, around 5.8% seen once. This clonotype was found a few times. The specimen was PBMCs, either bulk or a sorted T-cell subset (CD4+, CD8+, memory, or dextramer-sorted; not recorded which), collected on the day of the yellow fever booster vaccination. The origin of this receptor is a man aged 30-40 years who received the YFV17D yellow fever vaccine.

The CDR3 spells CSARFWGTGGTEAFF. The CDR3, as DNA: TGCAGTGCTAGATTCTGGGGGACAGGGGGCACTGAAGCTTTCTTT. The J gene is TRBJ1-1, the V gene TRBV20-1; TRBD1 aligns across 11 bases. The CDR3 runs to 15 residues. Per germline, CDR1 DFQATT and CDR2 SNEGSKA (reference sequence). V shed 2 bases, J shed 4 bases, and the junction held 6 bases outside the gene matches.